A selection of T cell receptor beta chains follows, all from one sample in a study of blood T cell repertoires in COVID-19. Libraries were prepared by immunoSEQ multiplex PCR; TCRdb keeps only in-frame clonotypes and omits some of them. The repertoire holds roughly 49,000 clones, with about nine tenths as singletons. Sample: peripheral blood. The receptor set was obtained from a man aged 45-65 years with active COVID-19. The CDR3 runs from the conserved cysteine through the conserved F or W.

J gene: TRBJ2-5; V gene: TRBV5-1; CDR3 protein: CASSLNRGETQYF
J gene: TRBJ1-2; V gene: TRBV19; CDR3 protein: CASSIAELYGYTF
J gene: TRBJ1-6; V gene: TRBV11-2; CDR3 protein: CASSRQGASPLHF
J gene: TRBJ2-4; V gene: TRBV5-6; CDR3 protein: CASSGGQGNIQYF
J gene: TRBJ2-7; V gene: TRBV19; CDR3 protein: CASSTAHRDSSYEQYF
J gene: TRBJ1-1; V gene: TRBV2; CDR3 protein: CASSGWRETEAFF
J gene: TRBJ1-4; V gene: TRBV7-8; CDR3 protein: CASSPAPRGNEKLFF
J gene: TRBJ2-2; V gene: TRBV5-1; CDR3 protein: CASNALGGNTGELFF
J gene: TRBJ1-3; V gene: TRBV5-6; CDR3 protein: CASSLLGATGNTIYF
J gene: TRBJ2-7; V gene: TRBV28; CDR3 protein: CASSLPGYEQYF
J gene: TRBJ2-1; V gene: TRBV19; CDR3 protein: CASNLAGGPNEQFF
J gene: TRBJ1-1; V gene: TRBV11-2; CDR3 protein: CASSGNTEAFF
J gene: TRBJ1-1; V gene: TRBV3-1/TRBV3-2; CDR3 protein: CASSSREAALAAFF
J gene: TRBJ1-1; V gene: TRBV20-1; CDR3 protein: CSASPPRGGGTEAFF
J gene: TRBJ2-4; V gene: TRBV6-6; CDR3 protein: CASSPNMGGENIQYF
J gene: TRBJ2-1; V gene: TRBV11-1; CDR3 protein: CASSKGLASPNEQFF
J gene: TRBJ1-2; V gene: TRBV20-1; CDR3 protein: CSAGAIGYTF
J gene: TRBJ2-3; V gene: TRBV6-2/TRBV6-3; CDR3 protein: CASSYTLGEPGVTQYF
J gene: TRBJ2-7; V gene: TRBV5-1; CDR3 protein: CASKALGTPWSEQYF
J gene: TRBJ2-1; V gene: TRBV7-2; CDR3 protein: CASSPTPGLAGGHEQFF
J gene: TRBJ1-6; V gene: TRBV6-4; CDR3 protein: CASAGTNNSPLHF
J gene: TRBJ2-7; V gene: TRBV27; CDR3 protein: CASRRTPGTVDSYEQYF